This note documents a single T cell receptor beta chain sequence. This sample includes further DNA sequences coding for the same CDR3. Authors' data handling: For nucleated cells, counts were estimated from reference gene primer amplification. Profiled with immunoSEQ multiplex PCR; TCRdb holds only in-frame clones, not every one. For V, J and clone size, that table is used; D and trimming come from the DNA. This sample has a few hundred thousand clones, with 80% to 90% found just once. The sample is drawn from a study of blood T cell repertoires in COVID-19. Across the study: T cells, B-cell-depleted T cells, or PBMCs supplied cDNA or gDNA.

The V gene lost 0 bases and the J gene lost 1 base, with 7 bases spanning the gap. The CDR3 has 14 residues. The germline gives CDR1 MNHNS, CDR2 SASEGT. The sequence was obtained from a man in his fifties or sixties with acute or convalescent COVID-19. The sequencing input was peripheral blood. The chain uses TRBV6-1 and TRBJ2-7; possibly TRBD1 for D (5 bases). CDR3 amino acids: CASSEAGVSYEQYF. CDR3 nucleotide sequence: TGTGCCAGCAGTGAAGCAGGGGTTTCCTACGAGCAGTACTTC.